A selection of T cell receptor beta chains follows, all from one sample in a study of shared clonotypes between healthy human individuals. TCRdb's table, derived via immunoSEQ multiplex PCR, lists solely in-frame clones and lacks some. The sample has about 490,000 clones, over 60% seen once. Sequencing was carried out using PBMCs. The receptors were gathered from a woman between 40 and 55 years old in good health. Some clones in this sample may be carry-over from other donors' samples. The CDR3 runs from the conserved cysteine through the conserved F or W. Each record gives: clone size, J gene, D gene, V gene, CDR3 protein, CDR3 DNA. A D gene is named only where the DNA matches it firmly. Clone size is given for some rows only: seen once, a few or many times, or a class if the clone is expanded.

clone size: -
J gene: TRBJ2-2
D gene: -
V gene: TRBV28
CDR3 protein: CASSPPPGTGGILAGVAGELFF
CDR3 DNA: TGTGCCAGCAGTCCACCTCCCGGGACAGGGGGAATCCTAGCGGGAGTGGCCGGGGAGCTGTTTTTT

clone size: few
J gene: TRBJ1-2
D gene: TRBD1
V gene: TRBV28
CDR3 protein: CASSWGRGSTNYGYTF
CDR3 DNA: TGTGCCAGCTCCTGGGGCAGGGGGAGTACGAACTATGGCTACACCTTC

clone size: once
J gene: TRBJ1-1
D gene: -
V gene: TRBV30
CDR3 protein: CAWSGGNTEAFF
CDR3 DNA: TGTGCCTGGAGCGGGGGGAACACTGAAGCTTTCTTT

clone size: -
J gene: TRBJ2-1
D gene: -
V gene: TRBV7-2
CDR3 protein: CASIKGSRTYNEQFF
CDR3 DNA: TGTGCCAGCATTAAAGGTAGCAGAACATACAATGAGCAGTTCTTC

clone size: -
J gene: TRBJ1-1
D gene: TRBD1
V gene: TRBV5-5
CDR3 protein: CASRSTGVGTEAFF
CDR3 DNA: TGTGCCAGCAGATCGACAGGGGTTGGAACTGAAGCTTTCTTT

clone size: -
J gene: TRBJ2-4
D gene: -
V gene: TRBV7-2
CDR3 protein: CASSSGRRPPWGIQYF
CDR3 DNA: TGTGCCAGCAGCTCCGGCCGCAGACCTCCATGGGGCATTCAGTACTTC

clone size: -
J gene: TRBJ2-3
D gene: TRBD2
V gene: TRBV2
CDR3 protein: CASSEALAGATDTQYF
CDR3 DNA: TGTGCCAGCAGTGAAGCGCTAGCGGGAGCGACAGATACGCAGTATTTT

clone size: -
J gene: TRBJ1-1
D gene: -
V gene: TRBV6-1
CDR3 protein: CASSEFHPTLADTETFF
CDR3 DNA: TGTGCCAGCAGTGAGTTCCACCCCACCCTTGCGGACACTGAAACTTTCTTT

clone size: -
J gene: TRBJ1-2
D gene: -
V gene: TRBV4-2
CDR3 protein: CASSQDRREYGYTF
CDR3 DNA: TGTGCCAGCAGCCAAGATCGGAGGGAATATGGCTACACCTTC

clone size: -
J gene: TRBJ2-2
D gene: -
V gene: TRBV19
CDR3 protein: CAIAPRGTGELFF
CDR3 DNA: TGTGCCATTGCTCCGCGTGGCACCGGGGAGCTGTTTTTT

clone size: -
J gene: TRBJ2-5
D gene: -
V gene: TRBV30
CDR3 protein: CAWSSSQETQYF
CDR3 DNA: TGTGCCTGGAGTAGCTCACAAGAGACCCAGTACTTC

clone size: once
J gene: TRBJ1-1
D gene: -
V gene: TRBV7-2
CDR3 protein: CASSPWTYRVNTEAFF
CDR3 DNA: TGTGCCAGCAGCCCATGGACCTACAGGGTGAACACTGAAGCTTTCTTT

clone size: -
J gene: TRBJ2-5
D gene: TRBD2
V gene: TRBV19
CDR3 protein: CASSRLAGEETQYF
CDR3 DNA: TGTGCCAGTAGCAGACTAGCGGGAGAGGAGACCCAGTACTTC

clone size: -
J gene: TRBJ2-3
D gene: TRBD2
V gene: TRBV5-1
CDR3 protein: CASSLGLAYPDTQYF
CDR3 DNA: TGCGCCAGCAGCTTGGGACTAGCGTACCCAGATACGCAGTATTTT

clone size: -
J gene: TRBJ2-1
D gene: TRBD2
V gene: TRBV10-3
CDR3 protein: CAISGTSGNGQFF
CDR3 DNA: TGTGCCATCAGTGGGACTAGCGGGAATGGGCAGTTCTTC